This T cell receptor beta chain comes out of a study of spatial heterogeneity in lung cancer. Study outcomes and limitations: Counts that tracked tumor mutation counts were those of expanded intratumoral alpha and beta TCRs. Alpha chains reached an estimated coverage of roughly 7% of tumor T cells, and beta chains approximately 12%.

A distinct unique molecular identifier was carried by each TCR cDNA molecule. TCRdb re-called the 5' RACE reads through MiXCR, storing one row per CDR3 protein. The sample carries 7,500 to 10,000 distinct CDR3 sequences, approximately 8.2% recorded once. This clonotype has more than one count but fewer than ten. Its cognate antigen is unknown. Time point in this sample: sample taken at primary tumor resection. The donors, roughly 70 patients with untreated early-stage non-small cell lung cancer, provided the samples. Unsorted tumor, nontumor lung tissue or cryopreserved PBMC supplied the whole RNA. The V and J ends lost 5 bases and 2 bases respectively, with 13 bases between them. CDR1 KGHSH and CDR2 LQKENI come from the germline V gene. The CDR3 has 14 amino acids.

The chain is built from TRBV18 and TRBJ2-7; D tentatively fits TRBD1 or TRBD2 (5 bases each). Sequences were derived from lung tumor tissue, sampled at surgery. The receptor comes from a male donor with early-stage non-small cell lung cancer. The CDR3 region is CASSYGTGTYEQYF. The CDR3 DNA reads as TGTGCCAGCTCATATGGGACGGGTACCTACGAGCAGTACTTC.